The sequence of this T cell receptor beta chain was determined in a study of cytomegalovirus exposure and HLA in healthy donors. The overall study: Most donors, roughly 84% of over 300 genotyped, fell in the Caucasian-associated ancestry cluster.

Overall study findings and caveats: Only CMV serostatus was available as immune exposure information. Presence/absence analyses took donor sequencing depth as roughly uniform.

The PCR contained 60 Vbeta and 13 Jbeta primers. Sequenced by immunoSEQ multiplex PCR; TCRdb stores in-frame clones only, minus some. The sample includes about 72,000 clones, 60% to 75% of them seen just once. This clone was seen just once. Its antigen is still unknown. V was shortened by 5 bases and J by 9 bases, with 17 bases between the two germline ends. This CDR3 spans 13 amino acids. CDR1 and CDR2 (germline): MDHEN, SYDVKM. Every donor was a healthy person donating bone marrow. The clonotype was recovered from a man aged 35-49 years in good health and CMV-seropositive. The chain combines TRBV28 with TRBJ2-7; tentatively, D is TRBD1 (6 bases). The source material was PBMCs. The CDR3: CASSPPPQGSQYF. The CDR3 nucleotides read TGTGCCAGCAGTCCCCCCCCACAGGGTTCGCAGTACTTC.